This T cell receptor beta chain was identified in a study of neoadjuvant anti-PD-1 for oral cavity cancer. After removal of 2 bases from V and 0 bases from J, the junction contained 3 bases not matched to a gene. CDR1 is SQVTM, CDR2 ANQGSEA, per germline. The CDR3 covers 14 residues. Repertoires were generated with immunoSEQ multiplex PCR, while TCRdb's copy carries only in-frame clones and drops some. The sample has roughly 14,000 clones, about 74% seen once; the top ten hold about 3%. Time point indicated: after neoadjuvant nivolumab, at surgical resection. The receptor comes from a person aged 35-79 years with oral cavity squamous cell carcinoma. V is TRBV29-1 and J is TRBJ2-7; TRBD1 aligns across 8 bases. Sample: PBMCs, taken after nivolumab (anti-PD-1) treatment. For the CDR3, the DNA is TGCAGCGTTGAACGGACAGGGAGCTCCTACGAGCAGTACTTC. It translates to CSVERTGSSYEQYF.